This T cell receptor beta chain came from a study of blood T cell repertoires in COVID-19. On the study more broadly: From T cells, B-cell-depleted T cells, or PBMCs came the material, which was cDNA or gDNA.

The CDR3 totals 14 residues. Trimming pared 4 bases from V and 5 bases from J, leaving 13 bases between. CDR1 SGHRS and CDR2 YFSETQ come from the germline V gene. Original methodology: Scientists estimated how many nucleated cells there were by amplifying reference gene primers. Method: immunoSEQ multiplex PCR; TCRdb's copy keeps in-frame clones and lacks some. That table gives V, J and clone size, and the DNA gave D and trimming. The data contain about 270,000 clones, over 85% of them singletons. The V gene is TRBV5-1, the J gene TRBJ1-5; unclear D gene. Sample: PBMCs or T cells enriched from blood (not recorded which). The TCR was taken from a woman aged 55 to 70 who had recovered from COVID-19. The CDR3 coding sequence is TGCGCCAGCAGCCCCCGTGGAGGTTATCAGCCCCAGCATTTT. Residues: CASSPRGGYQPQHF.